The next 20 T cell receptor beta chains were all read from a single sample in a study of T cell responses to AZD1222 COVID-19 vaccine (dated by TCRdb to the early 2020s). Per the publication, the time point label means: baseline before first vaccination. The library was built by means of the immunoSEQ multiplex PCR assay. The table was pulled from immuneACCESS by TCRdb, which kept in-frame rearrangements only. Such tables lose some clones; where checked, under half of the loss comes from unresolved V genes, and the rest has no known cause. The sample profile shows around 160,000 clones; about 93% of them were found once. The ten largest clones add up to about 2.1% of the sample. Sequenced material: peripheral blood, taken on day 0 of AZD1222 vaccination. The source of these receptors is an adult in good health.

In this sample, this clone turned up once. The J gene is TRBJ2-7, the V gene TRBV4-1, with TRBD2 as a possible D gene (5 bases). There are 13 residues in the CDR3. In germline, CDR1 is MGHRA, CDR2 YSYEKL. V lost 4 bases and J 3 bases, leaving 10 bases between the germline ends. DNA for the CDR3: TGCGCCAGCAGCCCAACCCGGGACTACGAGCAGTACTTC. Its translation is CASSPTRDYEQYF.

The chain links TRBV7-9 to TRBJ1-2; 8 bases match TRBD1. The CDR3 contains 16 residues. Germline V CDR1 and CDR2: SEHNR, FQNEAQ (reference sequence). The V segment lost 4 bases and the J segment 4 bases; nucleotides outside the gene matches: 11. DNA for the CDR3: TGTGCCAGCAGCTCCGCCCGCGCTGGGACAGGCTATGGCTACACCTTC. This encodes CASSSARAGTGYGYTF.

The chain recombines TRBV6-5 with TRBJ2-7; D is unresolved. V was trimmed by 7 bases and J by 0 bases, leaving 7 bases between them. The CDR3 is 12 residues long. Germline V gene data show CDR1 as MNHEY and CDR2 as SVGAGI. CDR3 DNA: TGTGCCAGCACCGACAACTCCTACGAGCAGTACTTC. This encodes CASTDNSYEQYF.

The V gene is TRBV6-5, the J gene TRBJ2-7; tentatively, D is TRBD2 (7 bases). Trimming took off 8 bases at V and 5 bases at J, with 22 bases between the two ends. The CDR3 consists of 15 residues. The germline CDR1 and CDR2 sequences are MNHEY and SVGAGI. The CDR3: CASSVGGPGRNEQYF. DNA of the CDR3: TGTGCCAGCTCCGTCGGGGGGCCGGGAAGAAACGAGCAGTACTTC.

This chain connects TRBV27 to TRBJ2-1, with 8 bases that match TRBD2. The CDR3 runs 15 residues. The germline V gene encodes CDR1 MNHEY and CDR2 SMNVEV (reference sequence). The junction had 3 bases not matched to a gene; V was cut back by 5 bases and J by 0 bases. CDR3 loop: CASSPREDSYNEQFF. The CDR3 DNA is TGTGCCAGCAGTCCGCGGGAGGACTCCTACAATGAGCAGTTCTTC.

This clone was picked up one time. The CDR3 loop is CASSRGSGPVGTDTQYF. The CDR3, as DNA: TGTGCCAGCAGCCGTGGTTCCGGCCCCGTGGGCACAGATACGCAGTATTTT. The chain recombines TRBV3-1 (or the pseudogene TRBV3-2) with TRBJ2-3; D remains ambiguous. V was cut by 4 bases and J by 1 base, with 18 bases left in between. The CDR3 extends over 17 amino acids. The germline gives CDR1 LGHDT, CDR2 YNNKEL (reference sequence).

V and J are TRBV7-8 and TRBJ1-6; D remains ambiguous. The length of the CDR3 is 19 residues. The germline CDR1 and CDR2 sequences are SGHVS and FQNEAQ. V was trimmed by 2 bases and J by 0 bases, leaving 17 bases between them. The CDR3 loop is CASSLPEVESSSYNSPLHF. Here the CDR3 DNA reads TGTGCCAGCAGCTTACCCGAGGTAGAGAGTAGCTCCTATAATTCACCCCTCCACTTT.

V gene TRBV19 combines with J gene TRBJ1-1; TRBD1 agrees at 10 bases. J gave up 5 bases and V 3 bases, and 15 bases lay outside the gene matches. Germline CDR1 LNHDA, CDR2 SQIVND (reference sequence). The CDR3 sequence is 18 residues long. CDR3 loop: CASSIGRQGASQRTEAFF. DNA for the CDR3: TGTGCCAGTAGTATTGGGCGACAGGGGGCGAGTCAGAGGACTGAAGCTTTCTTT.

The chain combines TRBV20-1 with TRBJ1-3; D is uncertain. The V and J ends lost 6 bases and 4 bases respectively, with 7 bases between them. The germline gives CDR1 DFQATT, CDR2 SNEGSKA (reference sequence). This CDR3 has 11 residues. The DNA of the CDR3 is TGCAGTGCCCACGGGGGAAACACCATATATTTT. This translates into CSAHGGNTIYF.

The CDR3, as DNA: TGTGCCAGCAGCTTGACACTAGACAGCCTTGGCTACACCTTC. This gives the protein CASSLTLDSLGYTF. This chain connects TRBV5-4 to TRBJ1-2; a possible D gene is TRBD1 (5 bases). The CDR3 spans 14 residues. The germline CDR1 and CDR2 sequences are SGHNT and YYREEE (reference sequence). The germline V and J ends were trimmed by 1 base and 7 bases, with 14 bases remaining between them.

V is TRBV27 and J is TRBJ2-7; D is unclear. The germline V gene encodes CDR1 MNHEY and CDR2 SMNVEV (reference sequence). Trimming left V 4 bases short and J 3 bases short, with 16 bases between. The CDR3 covers 15 residues. Written as DNA, the CDR3 is TGTGCCAGCAGTTCCACGGGTCGTATACGCTACGAGCAGTACTTC. Translated: CASSSTGRIRYEQYF.

This clone was picked up one time. The CDR3 reads CASSLRGQDTEAFF. For the CDR3, the DNA is TGCGCCAGCAGCCTCCGCGGACAGGACACTGAAGCTTTCTTT. The chain joins TRBV5-1 to TRBJ1-1; 7 bases align to TRBD1. Germline V lookup: CDR1 SGHRS, CDR2 YFSETQ. V was clipped by 4 bases and J by 3 bases; unmatched bases: 6. There are 14 residues in the CDR3.

V gene TRBV24-1 combines with J gene TRBJ2-3; TRBD1 might be the D (5 bases). V lost 3 bases to trimming and J lost 0 bases, with 9 bases between them. Looked up from germline, CDR1 is KGHDR and CDR2 is SFDVKD. This CDR3 has 15 residues. The DNA of the CDR3 is TGTGCCACCAGTGATCCGACAGCTAGCACAGATACGCAGTATTTT. Residues: CATSDPTASTDTQYF.

The gene calls are TRBV5-1 and TRBJ2-5; 9 nucleotides agree with TRBD2. The CDR3 has 15 amino acids. Unmatched junction bases numbered 10, after V lost 4 bases and J lost 6 bases. Germline values: CDR1 SGHRS, CDR2 YFSETQ. CDR3 in amino acids: CASSPNSGSVQTQYF. For the CDR3, the DNA is TGCGCCAGCAGCCCAAATAGCGGGAGTGTGCAGACCCAGTACTTC.

The chain links TRBV3-1 (or the pseudogene TRBV3-2) to TRBJ2-1; 7 bases map to TRBD2. CDR3 length equals 18 residues. CDR1 is LGHDT and CDR2 is YNNKEL in the germline V gene (reference sequence). The junction had 15 bases not matched to a gene; V was cut back by 1 base and J by 6 bases. CDR3 in amino acids: CASSQVRAGITTLNEQFF. As DNA, the CDR3 is TGTGCCAGCAGCCAAGTGCGAGCGGGAATAACCACCCTCAATGAGCAGTTCTTC.

V and J are TRBV11-2 and TRBJ2-1; D uncertain. Trimming pared 1 base from V and 6 bases from J, leaving 13 bases between. Germline V gene sequence: CDR1 SGHAT, CDR2 FQNNGV. This CDR3 has 15 amino acids. CDR3 amino acids: CASSLGLKTRNEQFF. In DNA, the CDR3 is TGTGCCAGCAGCTTAGGTCTAAAAACACGCAATGAGCAGTTCTTC.

This chain links TRBV3-1 (or the pseudogene TRBV3-2) with TRBJ2-7; 10 nucleotides align to TRBD2. Germline V gene sequence: CDR1 LGHDT, CDR2 YNNKEL (reference sequence). J gave up 4 bases and V 4 bases, and 7 bases lay outside the gene matches. The CDR3 length is 15 residues. This chain's CDR3 is CASSLQAGGRYEQYF. The CDR3 DNA is TGTGCCAGCAGCCTTCAAGCGGGGGGGCGGTACGAGCAGTACTTC.

The sample holds one count of this clone. This chain joins TRBV15 and TRBJ2-1, with a possible D match to TRBD1 (6 bases). The CDR3 length is 15 residues. Germline CDR1 and CDR2: LNHNV and YYDKDF (reference sequence). V lost 3 bases and J lost 6, with 15 bases in between. CDR3: CATSRGGQFSNEQFF. DNA for the CDR3: TGTGCCACCAGCAGGGGCGGACAGTTCAGCAATGAGCAGTTCTTC.

The CDR3 region has the DNA TGTGCCAGCAGTTACTCGAAGGCGAGCTACGAGCAGTACTTC. It yields the protein CASSYSKASYEQYF. The chain uses TRBV6-5 and TRBJ2-7; D is uncertain. Per the germline V gene, CDR1 is MNHEY and CDR2 is SVGAGI. This CDR3 has 14 amino acids. V shed 0 bases and J shed 3 bases, with 9 bases lying between them.

This clone was seen just once. The chain combines TRBV6-5 with TRBJ1-6; D gene uncertain. The CDR3 loop spans 12 amino acids. CDR1 MNHEY and CDR2 SVGAGI come from the germline V gene. V lost 6 bases to trimming and J lost 5 bases, with 5 bases between them. The CDR3 nucleotides are TGTGCCAGCAGGGTTAATAATTCACCCCTCCACTTT. Translating gives CASRVNNSPLHF.